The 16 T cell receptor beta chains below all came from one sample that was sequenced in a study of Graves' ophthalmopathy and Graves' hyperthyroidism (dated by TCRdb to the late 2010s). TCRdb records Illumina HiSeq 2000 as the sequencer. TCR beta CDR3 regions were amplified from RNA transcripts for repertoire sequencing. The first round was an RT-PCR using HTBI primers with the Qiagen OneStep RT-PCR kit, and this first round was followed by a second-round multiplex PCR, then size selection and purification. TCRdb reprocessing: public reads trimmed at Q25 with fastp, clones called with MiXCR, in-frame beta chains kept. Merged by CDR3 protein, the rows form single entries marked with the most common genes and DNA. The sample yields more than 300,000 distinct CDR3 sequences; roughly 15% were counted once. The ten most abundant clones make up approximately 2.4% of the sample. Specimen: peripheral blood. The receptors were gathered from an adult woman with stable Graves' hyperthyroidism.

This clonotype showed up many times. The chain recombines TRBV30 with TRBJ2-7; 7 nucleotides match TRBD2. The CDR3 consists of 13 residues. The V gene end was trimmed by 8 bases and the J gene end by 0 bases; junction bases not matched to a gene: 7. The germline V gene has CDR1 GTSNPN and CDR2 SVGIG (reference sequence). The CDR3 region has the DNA TGTGCCCTCCTGGGACTAAACTCCTACGAGCAGTACTTC. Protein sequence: CALLGLNSYEQYF. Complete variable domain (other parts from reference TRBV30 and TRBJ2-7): SQTIHQWPATLVQPVGSPLSLECTVEGTSNPNLYWYRQAAGRGLQLLFYSVGIGQISSEVPQNLSASRPQDRQFILSSKKLLLSDSGFYLCALLGLNSYEQYFGPGTRLTVT.

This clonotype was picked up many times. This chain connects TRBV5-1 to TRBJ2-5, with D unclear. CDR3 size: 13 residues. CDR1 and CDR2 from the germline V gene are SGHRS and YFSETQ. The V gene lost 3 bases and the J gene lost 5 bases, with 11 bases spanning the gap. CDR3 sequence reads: CASSSGFGETQYF. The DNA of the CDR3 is TGCGCCAGCAGCTCCGGGTTTGGTGAGACCCAGTACTTC.

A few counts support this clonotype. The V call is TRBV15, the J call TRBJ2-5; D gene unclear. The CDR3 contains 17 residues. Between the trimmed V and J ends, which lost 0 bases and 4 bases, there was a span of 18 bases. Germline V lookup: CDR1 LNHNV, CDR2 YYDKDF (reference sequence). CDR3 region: CATSRDLTARSRETQYF. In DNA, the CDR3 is TGTGCCACCAGCAGAGATTTAACTGCCAGGTCGAGAGAGACCCAGTACTTC.

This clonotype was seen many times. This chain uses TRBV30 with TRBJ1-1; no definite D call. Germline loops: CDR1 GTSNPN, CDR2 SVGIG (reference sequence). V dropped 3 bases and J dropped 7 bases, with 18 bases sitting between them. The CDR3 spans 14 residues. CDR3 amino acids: CAWRVALAGSEAFF. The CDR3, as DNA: TGTGCCTGGAGGGTAGCCCTGGCTGGTAGTGAAGCTTTCTTT.

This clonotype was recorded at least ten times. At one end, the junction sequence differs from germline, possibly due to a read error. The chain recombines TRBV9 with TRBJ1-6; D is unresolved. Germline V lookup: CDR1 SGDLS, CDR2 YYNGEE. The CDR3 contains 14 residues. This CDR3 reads CASSPRTDNSSLHF. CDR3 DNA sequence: TGTGCCAGCAGCCCCCGGACGGATAATTCATCCCTCCACTTT.

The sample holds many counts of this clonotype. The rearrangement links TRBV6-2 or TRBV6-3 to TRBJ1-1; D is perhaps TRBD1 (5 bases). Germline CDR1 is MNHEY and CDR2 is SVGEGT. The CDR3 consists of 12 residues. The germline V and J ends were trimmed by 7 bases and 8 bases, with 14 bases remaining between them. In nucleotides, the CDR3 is TGTGCCAGCATGGTAGGACACGAAGAAGCTTTCTTT. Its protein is CASMVGHEEAFF.

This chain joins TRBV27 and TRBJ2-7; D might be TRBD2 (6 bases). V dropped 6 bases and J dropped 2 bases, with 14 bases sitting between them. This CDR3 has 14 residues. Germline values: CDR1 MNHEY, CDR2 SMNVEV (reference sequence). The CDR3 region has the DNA TGTGCCAGCAGCCAAGTTGGAGGGGCCTACGAGCAGTACTTC. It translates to CASSQVGGAYEQYF.

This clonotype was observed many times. CDR3 sequence: CSGRENTEAFF. In DNA form, the CDR3 reads TGCAGCGGCAGGGAGAACACTGAAGCTTTCTTT. V usage is TRBV29-1 and J usage is TRBJ1-1; tentatively, D is TRBD1 (5 bases). V lost 7 bases to trimming and J lost 1 base, with 7 bases between them. The germline CDR1 and CDR2 sequences are SQVTM and ANQGSEA. The CDR3 has 11 amino acids.

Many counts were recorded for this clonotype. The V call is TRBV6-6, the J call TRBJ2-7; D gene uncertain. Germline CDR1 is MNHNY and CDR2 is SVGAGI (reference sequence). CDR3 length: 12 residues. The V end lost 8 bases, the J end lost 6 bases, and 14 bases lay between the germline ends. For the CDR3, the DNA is TGTGCCAGCGGACGGCTCCCGGGCGAGCAGTACTTC. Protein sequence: CASGRLPGEQYF.

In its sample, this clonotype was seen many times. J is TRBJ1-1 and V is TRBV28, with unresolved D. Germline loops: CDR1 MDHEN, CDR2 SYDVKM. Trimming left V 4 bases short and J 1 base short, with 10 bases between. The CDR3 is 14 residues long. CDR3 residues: CASSSPPENTEAFF. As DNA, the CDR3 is TGTGCCAGCAGTTCCCCTCCTGAGAACACTGAAGCTTTCTTT.

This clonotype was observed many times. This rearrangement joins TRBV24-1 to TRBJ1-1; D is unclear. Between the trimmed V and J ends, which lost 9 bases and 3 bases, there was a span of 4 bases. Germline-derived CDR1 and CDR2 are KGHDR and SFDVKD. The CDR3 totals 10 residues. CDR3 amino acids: CATSYTEAFF. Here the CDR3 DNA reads TGTGCCACCTCGTACACTGAAGCTTTCTTT.

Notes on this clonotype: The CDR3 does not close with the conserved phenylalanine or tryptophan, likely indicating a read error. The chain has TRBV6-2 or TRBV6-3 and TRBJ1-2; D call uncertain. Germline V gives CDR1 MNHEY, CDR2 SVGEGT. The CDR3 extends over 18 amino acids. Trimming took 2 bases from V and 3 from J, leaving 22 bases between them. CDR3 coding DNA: TGTGCCAGCAGTTACCTCCCGGGAGAGGATGGAGCTGACTATGGCTACACCTAC. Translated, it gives CASSYLPGEDGADYGYTY.

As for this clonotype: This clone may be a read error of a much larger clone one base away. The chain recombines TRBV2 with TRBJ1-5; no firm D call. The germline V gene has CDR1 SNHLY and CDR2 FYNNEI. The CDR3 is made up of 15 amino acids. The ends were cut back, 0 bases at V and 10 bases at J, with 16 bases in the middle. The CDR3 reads CASSEADRVGHPQHF. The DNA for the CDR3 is TGTGCCAGCAGTGAAGCGGACCGGGTTGGTCATCCCCAGCATTTT.

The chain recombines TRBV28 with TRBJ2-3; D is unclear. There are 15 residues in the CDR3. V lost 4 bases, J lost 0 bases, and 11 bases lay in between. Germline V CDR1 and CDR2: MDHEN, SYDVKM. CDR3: CASSWSFLSTDTQYF. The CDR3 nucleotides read TGTGCCAGCAGTTGGAGCTTTCTGAGCACAGATACGCAGTATTTT.

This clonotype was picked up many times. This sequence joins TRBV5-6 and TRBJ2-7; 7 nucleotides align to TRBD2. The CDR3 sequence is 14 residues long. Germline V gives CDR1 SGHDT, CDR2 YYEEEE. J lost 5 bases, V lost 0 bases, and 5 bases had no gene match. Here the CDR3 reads CASSLEWRGNEQYF. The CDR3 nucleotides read TGTGCCAGCAGCTTGGAATGGCGGGGGAACGAGCAGTACTTC.

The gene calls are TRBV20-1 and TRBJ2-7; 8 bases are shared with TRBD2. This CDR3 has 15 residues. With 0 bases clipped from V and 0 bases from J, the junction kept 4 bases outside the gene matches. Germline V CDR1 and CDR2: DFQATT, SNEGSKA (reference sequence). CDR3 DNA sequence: TGCAGTGCTAGAGATCCCGGGACTAGCTCCTACGAGCAGTACTTC. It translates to CSARDPGTSSYEQYF.